Below, one T cell receptor (beta chain) is given with its context. What it recognizes is unknown. The entry originates in a study of CD8 T cells in ankylosing spondylitis. TCRdb reprocessed the 5' RACE reads with MiXCR, giving one entry per CDR3 protein. The data show a few hundred thousand distinct CDR3 sequences, with 18% seen just once and about a third held by the top ten. V shed 6 bases and J shed 7 bases, with 16 bases lying between them. The CDR3 has 13 residues. Findings and caveats of the study: Previous work reported some of these motif variants in the synovial fluid and blood of reactive arthritis.

Sequenced: blood, either unsorted or a sorted T cell fraction (not recorded which). The V and J genes are TRBV12-3 or TRBV12-4 and TRBJ2-7, with D tentatively TRBD2 (6 bases). The receptor comes from a male donor with ankylosing spondylitis or in good health (not recorded which). The CDR3 region is CASSPGGVREQYF. CDR3 bases: TGTGCCAGCAGCCCCGGAGGGGTCCGAGAGCAGTACTTC.